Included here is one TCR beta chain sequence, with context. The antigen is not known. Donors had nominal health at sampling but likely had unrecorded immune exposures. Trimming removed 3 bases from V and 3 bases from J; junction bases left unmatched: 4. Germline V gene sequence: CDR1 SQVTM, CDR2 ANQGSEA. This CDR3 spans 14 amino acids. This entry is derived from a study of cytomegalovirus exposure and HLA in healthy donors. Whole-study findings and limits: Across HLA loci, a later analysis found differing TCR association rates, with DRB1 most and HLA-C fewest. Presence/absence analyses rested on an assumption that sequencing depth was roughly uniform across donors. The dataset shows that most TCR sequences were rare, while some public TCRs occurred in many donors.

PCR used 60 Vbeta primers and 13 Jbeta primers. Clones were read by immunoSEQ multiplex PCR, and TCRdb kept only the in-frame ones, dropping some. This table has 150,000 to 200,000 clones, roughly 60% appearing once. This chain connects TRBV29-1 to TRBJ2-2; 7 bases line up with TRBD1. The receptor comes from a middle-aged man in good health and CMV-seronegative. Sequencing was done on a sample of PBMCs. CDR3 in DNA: TGCAGCGTTGACAGGGGGTTGGACACCGGGGAGCTGTTTTTT. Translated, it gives CSVDRGLDTGELFF.